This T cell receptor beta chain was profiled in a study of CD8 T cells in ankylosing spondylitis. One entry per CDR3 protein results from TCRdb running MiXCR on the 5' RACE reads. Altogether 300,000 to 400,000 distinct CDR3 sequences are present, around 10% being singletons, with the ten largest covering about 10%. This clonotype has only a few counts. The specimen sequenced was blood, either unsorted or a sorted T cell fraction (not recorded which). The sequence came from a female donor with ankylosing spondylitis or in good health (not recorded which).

The CDR3 region is CASSLPSGGEGQPQHF. As DNA, the CDR3 is TGTGCCAGCAGTCTGCCCTCTGGGGGGGAGGGACAGCCCCAGCATTTT. The V call is TRBV12-3 or TRBV12-4, the J call TRBJ1-5, with TRBD1 as a possible D gene (5 bases). Trimming took off 5 bases at V and 7 bases at J, with 21 bases between the two ends. This CDR3 is 16 amino acids long.